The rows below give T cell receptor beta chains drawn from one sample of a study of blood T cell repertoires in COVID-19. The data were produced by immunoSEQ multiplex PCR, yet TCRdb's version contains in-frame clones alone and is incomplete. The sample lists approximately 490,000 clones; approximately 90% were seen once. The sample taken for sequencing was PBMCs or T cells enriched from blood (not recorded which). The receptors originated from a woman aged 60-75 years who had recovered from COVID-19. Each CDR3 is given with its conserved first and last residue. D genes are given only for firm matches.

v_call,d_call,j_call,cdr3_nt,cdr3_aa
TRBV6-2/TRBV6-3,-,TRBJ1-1,TGTGCCAGCAGTTACGGGGCGGTCACCTTGGAGAACACTGAAGCTTTCTTT,CASSYGAVTLENTEAFF
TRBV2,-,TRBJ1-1,TGTGCCAGCAGTGTCCCCCGGAGGGGTTTTACTGAAGCTTTCTTT,CASSVPRRGFTEAFF
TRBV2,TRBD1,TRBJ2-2,TGTGCCAGCAAAAAACAGGGGGCGGACACCGGGGAGCTGTTTTTT,CASKKQGADTGELFF
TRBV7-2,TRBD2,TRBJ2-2,TGTGCCAGCAGCTTACTTGGCCGGGGGGGCCGTGACACCGGGGAGCTGTTTTTT,CASSLLGRGGRDTGELFF
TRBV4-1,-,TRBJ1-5,TGCGCCAGCAGCCAGGGTCTAGGTCAGCCCCAGCATTTT,CASSQGLGQPQHF
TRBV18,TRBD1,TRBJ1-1,TGTGCCAGCTCACCATTTGGACAGGGGGCCGAAGCTTTCTTT,CASSPFGQGAEAFF
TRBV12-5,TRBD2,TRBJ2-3,TGTGCTAGTGCCCGCGGGGGGGACTCAGATACGCAGTATTTT,CASARGGDSDTQYF
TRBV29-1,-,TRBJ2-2,TGCAGCGTTGAAGAACAGTATACCGGGGAGCTGTTTTTT,CSVEEQYTGELFF
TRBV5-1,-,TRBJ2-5,TGCGCCAGCAGCGATGAGGGTTGGGAGACCCAGTACTTC,CASSDEGWETQYF
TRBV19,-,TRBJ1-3,TGTGCCAGTAGTATAGGGACATCTGGAAACACCATATATTTT,CASSIGTSGNTIYF
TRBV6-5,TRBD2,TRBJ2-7,TGTGCCAGCATCCGTAGCGGGGGGGGTGAATACGAGCAGTACTTC,CASIRSGGGEYEQYF
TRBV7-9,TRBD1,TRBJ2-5,TGTGCCAGCAGCTCGACAGGGGCCCTTTCCCAAGAGACCCAGTACTTC,CASSSTGALSQETQYF
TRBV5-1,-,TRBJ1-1,TGCGCCAGCAGCAAGGCCGGGTCCACTGAAGCTTTCTTT,CASSKAGSTEAFF